The rows below give T cell receptor beta chains drawn from one sample of a study of blood T cell repertoires in COVID-19. Sequencing was performed with immunoSEQ multiplex PCR; in TCRdb, only in-frame clones are kept and a portion is missing. The sample includes about 41,000 clones, around 83% seen only once; the top ten take around two fifths. Sequences were obtained from peripheral blood. All receptors derive from a woman older than 75 with active or convalescent COVID-19. Each CDR3 is given with its conserved first and last residue.

v_gene,j_gene,CDR3aa
TRBV7-3,TRBJ2-1,CASSWRESSYNEQFF
TRBV29-1,TRBJ2-7,CSVEGAWSEQYF
TRBV6-2/TRBV6-3,TRBJ1-3,CASSPPPGQSFSGNTIYF
TRBV24-1,TRBJ2-7,CATSDGTSGSLEQYF
TRBV5-6,TRBJ2-7,CASSYSGRPYEQYF
TRBV5-1,TRBJ2-5,CASSMGLAGGQETQYF
TRBV6-5,TRBJ2-7,CASSTSVYEQYF
TRBV7-2,TRBJ1-1,CASSGQGAGTEAFF
TRBV18,TRBJ2-2,CASTGSQGPTGELFF
TRBV2,TRBJ1-1,CASSEFLRTEAFF
TRBV11-1,TRBJ2-3,CASSRLAGVDTQYF
TRBV9,TRBJ2-3,CASSVEAESTDTQYF
TRBV28,TRBJ2-7,CASSDTYEQYF
TRBV28,TRBJ1-4,CASRSGGMATNEKLFF
TRBV7-9,TRBJ1-1,CASAEGRVNTEAFF
TRBV7-3,TRBJ2-3,CASSLGGADTQYF
TRBV12-3/TRBV12-4,TRBJ1-3,CASDRGVGNTIYF
TRBV9,TRBJ2-1,CASSNSPFSYNEQFF
TRBV29-1,TRBJ2-4,CSVMPGLAKNIQYF
TRBV30,TRBJ1-5,CAWSVAADQPQHF
TRBV19,TRBJ1-1,CASSITDRVSTEAFF
TRBV5-1,TRBJ2-3,CASLQGGIGTDTQYF
TRBV7-2,TRBJ1-6,CASSLLWSSYNSPLHF
TRBV4-2,TRBJ1-2,CASSQDAQGYNYGYTF
TRBV28,TRBJ1-2,CASTLSGSNYGYTF
TRBV15,TRBJ2-1,CATSRVAGLSSYNEQFF
TRBV9,TRBJ1-2,CASSGTKLNYGYTF
TRBV28,TRBJ1-1,CASRPPDSNTEAFF
TRBV30,TRBJ2-7,CAWGVADRPYF
TRBV6-6,TRBJ1-1,CASSHGTGRTEAFF
TRBV27,TRBJ2-5,CASSPGTFEAETQYF
TRBV19,TRBJ1-5,CASSTRKDRGNQPQHF
TRBV7-8,TRBJ2-3,CASSFQGVDTQYF
TRBV30,TRBJ2-7,CAWSAGLAGGYEQYF
TRBV7-8,TRBJ1-1,CASSSETGGISMNTEAFF
TRBV28,TRBJ1-1,CASSFYREAFF
TRBV20-1,TRBJ1-1,CSRGGGAFF
TRBV18,TRBJ1-1,CASSHSQRGLDTEAFF
TRBV5-1,TRBJ1-2,CASSLDGTRPYGYTF
TRBV18,TRBJ2-3,CASSPGSTDTQYF